This T cell receptor beta chain was captured by sequencing in a study of shared clonotypes between healthy human individuals. Overall study findings and caveats: For naive CD4 cells, 4% to 5% of clonotypes were shared across several donors.

In regard to this clone: What it binds is not known.

Trimming left V 5 bases short and J 2 bases short, with 16 bases between. There are 16 residues in the CDR3. Germline assignment: CDR1 SGHTA and CDR2 FQGTGA. The genomic DNA of each subset was split evenly across several immunoSEQ plates. The data were produced by immunoSEQ multiplex PCR, yet TCRdb's version contains in-frame clones alone and is incomplete. The repertoire holds a few million clones, with more than 80% as singletons. CD4+ cell separation produced CD45RA+ naive and CD45RA-negative memory subsets. The chain uses TRBV7-3 and TRBJ2-1, with TRBD2 as a possible D gene (6 bases). The receptor was isolated from a young man in good health. Some clones in this sample may be carry-over from other donors' samples. Sequencing input: naive CD4+ T cells from PBMCs. Subset defined: CD45RA+ positively selected. The CDR3 spells CASSPTSSVTYNEQFF. As DNA, the CDR3 is TGTGCCAGCAGCCCAACCTCTAGCGTAACCTACAATGAGCAGTTCTTC.